A selection of T cell receptor beta chains follows, all from one sample in a study of response to subunit inactivated influenza vaccine. TCRdb reprocessed the RT-PCR reads via MiXCR and lists one record per CDR3 protein. Here the sample spans 650,000 to 700,000 distinct CDR3 sequences, approximately 15% being singletons. Sequencing used PBMCs from blood, obtained approximately 13 days after vaccination. These receptors were collected from a man aged 50 or older who received an inactivated influenza vaccine. Each CDR3 is given with its conserved first and last residue. A D gene is named only where the DNA matches it firmly. For some rows the clone size is stated as once, few or many, or as a class when expanded; others skip it.

j_gene,d_gene,v_gene,abundance,CDR3aa,CDR3nt
TRBJ1-5,NA,TRBV10-3,few,CAISPTENSNQPQHF,TGTGCCATCAGTCCGACAGAAAATAGCAATCAGCCCCAGCATTTT
TRBJ1-2,TRBD1,TRBV5-1,many,CASSSQWTGDNYGYTF,TGCGCCAGCAGCTCCCAATGGACAGGGGACAACTATGGCTACACCTTC
TRBJ2-2,NA,TRBV28,few,CASSLLGRGNTGELFF,TGTGCCAGCAGTTTATTAGGCAGGGGGAACACCGGGGAGCTGTTTTTT
TRBJ2-1,TRBD1,TRBV4-2,NA,CASSQVLHFDRGVMDEQFF,TGTGCCAGCAGCCAAGTCCTTCATTTTGACAGGGGGGTCATGGATGAGCAGTTCTTC
TRBJ2-5,TRBD2,TRBV4-3,NA,CASSQHRTSPQETQYF,TGCGCCAGCAGCCAACACCGGACTAGCCCCCAAGAGACCCAGTACTTC
TRBJ2-4,NA,TRBV6-5,few,CASSYVGAGLAKNIQYF,TGTGCCAGCAGTTACGTCGGTGCAGGACTAGCCAAAAACATTCAGTACTTC
TRBJ2-3,NA,TRBV20-1,NA,CSASLASTDTQYF,TGCAGTGCTAGCTTAGCTAGCACAGATACGCAGTATTTT
TRBJ1-2,TRBD1,TRBV20-1,few,CSARTGGDGYTF,TGCAGTGCTAGAACAGGGGGCGACGGCTACACCTTC
TRBJ2-7,TRBD2,TRBV7-2,NA,CASSPTLAASSYEQYF,TGTGCCAGCAGCCCCACACTAGCGGCGAGTTCCTACGAGCAGTACTTC
TRBJ1-6,TRBD1,TRBV2,NA,CASSLTGGANSPLHF,TGTGCCAGCAGCCTTACAGGGGGGGCTAATTCACCCCTCCACTTT
TRBJ2-3,NA,TRBV5-1,few,CASSWPGRELGTDTQYF,TGCGCCAGCAGCTGGCCAGGACGGGAACTAGGCACAGATACGCAGTATTTT
TRBJ2-3,TRBD1,TRBV28,NA,CASSIQGGVADTQYF,TGTGCCAGCAGTATACAGGGGGGAGTGGCAGATACGCAGTATTTT
TRBJ2-2,NA,TRBV7-9,many,CASSLGGHFTGELFF,TGTGCCAGCAGCTTGGGGGGACACTTCACCGGGGAGCTGTTTTTT
TRBJ2-7,NA,TRBV20-1,few,CSARDLQPSSYEQYF,TGCAGTGCAAGAGATCTCCAGCCGAGCTCCTACGAGCAGTACTTC
TRBJ2-3,TRBD2,TRBV20-1,few,CSETSGISTDTQYF,TGCAGTGAAACTAGCGGGATAAGCACAGATACGCAGTATTTT
TRBJ2-3,TRBD1,TRBV11-1,NA,CASSGKGAFTDTQYF,TGTGCCAGCAGCGGAAAGGGGGCTTTCACAGATACGCAGTATTTT
TRBJ2-3,NA,TRBV4-3,few,CASSQDYRDSTDTQYF,TGCGCCAGCAGCCAAGATTACCGGGATAGCACAGATACGCAGTATTTT
TRBJ1-4,NA,TRBV5-6,many,CASSLWGAYEKLFF,TGTGCCAGCAGCTTATGGGGAGCCTATGAAAAACTGTTTTTT
TRBJ2-5,NA,TRBV5-1,few,CASSKGTESRETQYF,TGCGCCAGCAGCAAAGGGACTGAGAGTAGGGAGACCCAGTACTTC
TRBJ2-1,NA,TRBV7-9,few,CASNYFQGPTYNEQFF,TGTGCCAGCAACTATTTCCAGGGTCCCACCTACAATGAGCAGTTCTTC
TRBJ2-1,TRBD2,TRBV12-3/TRBV12-4,NA,CASSLDSGTSGLYNEQFF,TGTGCCAGCAGTTTGGACAGCGGGACTAGCGGGCTGTACAATGAGCAGTTCTTC
TRBJ2-5,TRBD2,TRBV12-3/TRBV12-4,few,CASSSRLANQETQYF,TGTGCCAGCAGTTCAAGACTAGCGAACCAAGAGACCCAGTACTTC
TRBJ1-5,NA,TRBV12-3/TRBV12-4,few,CASSLMQGGNQPQHF,TGTGCCAGCAGTTTAATGCAGGGCGGGAATCAGCCCCAGCATTTT
TRBJ2-1,TRBD1,TRBV3-1,many,CASSQDLGTGPYNEQFF,TGTGCCAGCAGCCAAGATCTGGGGACAGGGCCCTACAATGAGCAGTTCTTC
TRBJ1-6,TRBD1,TRBV6-5,NA,CASSYSQGAYSPLHF,TGTGCCAGCAGTTACTCGCAGGGGGCGTATTCACCCCTCCACTTT
TRBJ1-1,NA,TRBV10-3,many,CAISEGQRNTEAFF,TGTGCCATCAGTGAAGGACAGAGGAACACTGAAGCTTTCTTT
TRBJ2-2,NA,TRBV7-9,few,CASSLVGLTGELFF,TGTGCCAGCAGCTTAGTGGGACTTACCGGGGAGCTGTTTTTT
TRBJ2-3,NA,TRBV12-3/TRBV12-4,many,CASSLSRGTDTQYF,TGTGCCAGCAGTTTATCCAGGGGCACAGATACGCAGTATTTT
TRBJ2-7,NA,TRBV6-2/TRBV6-3,NA,CATRDFYEQYF,TGTGCCACCCGGGACTTCTACGAGCAGTACTTC